What follows are 20 T cell receptor beta chains derived from one specimen sequenced in a study of technical replicates of blood from a few donors. Clones were read by immunoSEQ multiplex PCR, and TCRdb kept only the in-frame ones, dropping some. The data show about 76,000 clones, with around 94% seen just once and under 0.5% held by the top ten. The sequencing input was T cells isolated from PBMCs. The receptors derive from a human donor in good health.

The chain joins TRBV12-2 to TRBJ1-2; the DNA was not used to check the table's D call, TRBD1. TRBV12-2 is recorded as a pseudogene. The CDR3 consists of 12 residues. This CDR3 reads CASRFNSYGYTF. DNA of the CDR3: TGTGCAAGTCGCTTCAACAGCTATGGCTACACCTTC.

The V gene is TRBV7-2, the J gene TRBJ1-1; D gene unclear. CDR3 length equals 13 residues. The V gene lost 2 bases and the J gene lost 4 bases, with 8 bases spanning the gap. From germline, CDR1 is SGHTA and CDR2 FQGNSA. The CDR3 region has the DNA TGTGCCAGCAGCTTACAACCCGGCACTGAAGCTTTCTTT. As protein: CASSLQPGTEAFF.

The CDR3 loop reads CASSGWTEMNTEAFF. In nucleotides, the CDR3 is TGTGCCAGCAGCGGGTGGACAGAGATGAACACTGAAGCTTTCTTT. The chain couples TRBV5-6 to TRBJ1-1; D may be TRBD1 (6 bases). V lost 4 bases and J 0 bases, leaving 13 bases between the germline ends. CDR3 length: 15 amino acids. Germline CDR1 is SGHDT and CDR2 is YYEEEE. Supplemented by reference TRBV5-6 and TRBJ1-1, the full variable domain reads DAGVTQSPTHLIKTRGQQVTLRCSPKSGHDTVSWYQQALGQGPQFIFQYYEEEERQRGNFPDRFSGHQFPNYSSELNVNALLLGDSALYLCASSGWTEMNTEAFFGQGTRLTVV.

J is TRBJ2-2 and V is TRBV6-5; 7 bases are shared with TRBD1. The J segment lost 6 bases and the V segment lost 0 bases, leaving 4 bases of the junction unmatched. The CDR3 has 15 residues. CDR1 is MNHEY, CDR2 SVGAGI, per germline. The DNA for the CDR3 is TGTGCCAGCAGTTACTCCGGGACAGTTGCCGGGGAGCTGTTTTTT. This encodes CASSYSGTVAGELFF.

Only one count was recorded for this clone. V usage is TRBV9 and J usage is TRBJ2-2, with D unresolved. CDR1 and CDR2 (germline): SGDLS, YYNGEE. V was clipped by 1 base and J by 5 bases, with 6 bases between them. The CDR3 covers 13 residues. The CDR3 here is CASSVMRTGELFF. In DNA form, the CDR3 reads TGTGCCAGCAGCGTAATGAGGACCGGGGAGCTGTTTTTT.

CDR3 DNA: TGCGCCAGCAGCTTGGAGGCGGCTTCTAATGAAAAACTGTTTTTT. Translating it yields CASSLEAASNEKLFF. The chain joins TRBV5-1 to TRBJ1-4; D gene uncertain. This CDR3 is built from 15 residues. The germline CDR1 and CDR2 sequences are SGHRS and YFSETQ. Trimming removed 0 bases from V and 3 bases from J, with 9 bases in between.

The V and J genes are TRBV18 and TRBJ2-7, with D possibly matching TRBD1 (6 bases). The CDR3 consists of 11 residues. V lost 6 bases and J 4 bases, leaving 7 bases between the germline ends. Looked up from germline, CDR1 is KGHSH and CDR2 is LQKENI. The CDR3 coding sequence is TGTGCCAGCTCGAGGGGGTACGAGCAGTACTTC. Protein product: CASSRGYEQYF.

The chain is built from TRBV27 and TRBJ1-2; the D gene is possibly TRBD1 (5 bases). V lost 3 bases and J lost 6, with 26 bases in between. The CDR3 runs 18 residues. Germline V lookup: CDR1 MNHEY, CDR2 SMNVEV (reference sequence). Here the CDR3 DNA reads TGTGCCAGCAGTTTTTCCTGGGTGGCGGGGCTGGCGGCTGATGGCTACACCTTC. It specifies CASSFSWVAGLAADGYTF.

This chain uses TRBV7-9 with TRBJ1-2; 9 bases fit TRBD1. CDR3 length: 13 residues. J gave up 8 bases and V 4 bases, and 5 bases lay outside the gene matches. Germline CDR1 reads SEHNR; CDR2 reads FQNEAQ (reference sequence). CDR3 sequence (DNA): TGTGCCAGCAGCTCAGGGACAGGGAAGGGCTACACCTTC. It translates to CASSSGTGKGYTF.

The V gene is TRBV28, the J gene TRBJ1-5; D unresolved. V lost 3 bases, J lost 0 bases, and 12 bases lay in between. This CDR3 has 16 amino acids. From germline, CDR1 is MDHEN and CDR2 SYDVKM. The CDR3 region has the DNA TGTGCCAGCAGTTTCCCCCCAGTGTATAGCAATCAGCCCCAGCATTTT. Translated, it gives CASSFPPVYSNQPQHF.

The CDR3 DNA follows: TGTGCCAGTTCCGGGACAGGAGTTCAGCCCCAGCATTTT. Translation: CASSGTGVQPQHF. The J gene is TRBJ1-5, the V gene TRBV28; TRBD1 agrees at 8 bases. This CDR3 contains 13 residues. V was pared by 9 bases and J by 6 bases, with 7 bases of the junction left unmatched. Germline CDR1 MDHEN, CDR2 SYDVKM.

In DNA, the CDR3 is TGTGCCAGCAGCTTAACAGAATCCTACAATGAGCAGTTCTTC. Its translation: CASSLTESYNEQFF. The chain is built from TRBV7-9 and TRBJ2-1; no clear D gene. The CDR3 runs 14 residues. CDR1 is SEHNR and CDR2 is FQNEAQ in the germline V gene (reference sequence). Trimming took off 2 bases at V and 1 base at J, with 6 bases between the two ends.

This rearrangement joins TRBV9 to TRBJ2-7, with 9 bases aligning to TRBD2. This CDR3 comprises 15 residues. The germline V gene has CDR1 SGDLS and CDR2 YYNGEE. V gave up 2 bases and J gave up 2 bases; unmatched junction bases: 5. Here the CDR3 reads CASSVSSGTAYEQYF. The CDR3 bases are TGTGCCAGCAGCGTTTCTAGCGGGACTGCCTACGAGCAGTACTTC.

The rearrangement uses TRBV7-3 and TRBJ2-1; a possible D gene is TRBD2 (6 bases). V lost 5 bases, J lost 0 bases, and 17 bases lay in between. The CDR3 is made up of 17 amino acids. Germline values: CDR1 SGHTA, CDR2 FQGTGA. CDR3 nucleotides: TGTGCCAGCAGCCCCCGGGAGCGGGTGAGCTCCTACAATGAGCAGTTCTTC. Translating gives CASSPRERVSSYNEQFF.

The V call is TRBV6-1, the J call TRBJ1-1; D is unclear. The CDR3 loop spans 13 amino acids. V lost 4 bases, J lost 11 bases, and 17 bases lay in between. In germline, CDR1 is MNHNS, CDR2 SASEGT. The CDR3 loop reads CASSVFFSPRAFF. CDR3 DNA sequence: TGTGCCAGCAGTGTTTTTTTTAGCCCTAGGGCTTTCTTT.

This sequence joins TRBV27 and TRBJ2-3; no clear D. CDR1 is MNHEY, CDR2 SMNVEV, per germline (reference sequence). The germline V and J ends were trimmed by 5 bases and 3 bases, with 18 bases remaining between them. The CDR3 runs 16 residues. The CDR3 DNA is TGTGCCAGCAGTCCGGTTGCGGCGTTGGGTACAGATACGCAGTATTTT. Residues: CASSPVAALGTDTQYF.

The genes are TRBV6-5 and TRBJ2-7; 8 positions match TRBD1. V gave up 4 bases and J gave up 0 bases; unmatched junction bases: 5. This CDR3 is 15 amino acids long. CDR1 MNHEY and CDR2 SVGAGI come from the germline V gene. The CDR3 DNA follows: TGTGCCAGCAGTTTGGACAGGGACCTCTCCTACGAGCAGTACTTC. Translating gives CASSLDRDLSYEQYF.

The chain employs TRBV6-5 and TRBJ2-5; no reliable D call. This CDR3 contains 13 residues. Germline V lookup: CDR1 MNHEY, CDR2 SVGAGI. With 2 bases removed from V and 6 bases from J, the gap between germline ends came to 10 bases. This CDR3 reads CASSYGSLQTQYF. The CDR3 DNA reads as TGTGCCAGCAGTTACGGCAGTTTACAGACCCAGTACTTC.

The rearrangement links TRBV2 to TRBJ1-4; D is ambiguous. The CDR3 is 15 residues long. CDR1 and CDR2 (germline): SNHLY, FYNNEI. Trimming removed 1 base at V and 8 bases at J, with 14 bases between. CDR3 amino acids: CASSEERSSGEKLFF. CDR3 DNA: TGTGCCAGCAGTGAAGAGCGATCTTCTGGGGAAAAACTGTTTTTT.

The chain joins TRBV2 to TRBJ1-3; D gene uncertain. V lost 8 bases to trimming and J lost 0 bases, with 11 bases between them. CDR1 and CDR2 from the germline V gene are SNHLY and FYNNEI. The CDR3 contains 14 residues. The CDR3 here is CASLRLHSGNTIYF. CDR3 in DNA: TGTGCCAGCCTCCGACTGCACTCTGGAAACACCATATATTTT.